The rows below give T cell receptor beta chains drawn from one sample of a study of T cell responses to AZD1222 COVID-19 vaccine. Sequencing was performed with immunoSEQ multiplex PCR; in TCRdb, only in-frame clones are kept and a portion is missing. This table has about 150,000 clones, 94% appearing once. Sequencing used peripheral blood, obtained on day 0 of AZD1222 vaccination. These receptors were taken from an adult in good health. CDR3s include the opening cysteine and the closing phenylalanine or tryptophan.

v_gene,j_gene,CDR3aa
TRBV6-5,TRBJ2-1,CASSYWVAGRINEQFF
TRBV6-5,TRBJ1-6,CASTPTVYNSPLHF
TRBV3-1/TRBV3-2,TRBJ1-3,CASSQEQTVGNTIYF
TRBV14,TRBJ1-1,CASTRTLNTEAFF
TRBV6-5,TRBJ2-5,CASQGASGMETQYF
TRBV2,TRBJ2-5,CASSEGREWGQYF
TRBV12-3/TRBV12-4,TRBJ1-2,CASSPDTYGYTF
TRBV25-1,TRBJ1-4,CASSPPRQWAPYNEKLFF
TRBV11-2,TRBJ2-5,CASSPRLGQDRAEETQYF
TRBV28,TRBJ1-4,CASSLPRDREDEKLFF
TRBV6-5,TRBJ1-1,CASSYSTWQEAFF
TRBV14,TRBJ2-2,CASSQETVPGELFF
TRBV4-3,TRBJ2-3,CASSQRIGIGDTQYF
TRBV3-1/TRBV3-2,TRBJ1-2,CASRRQGAIHGYTF
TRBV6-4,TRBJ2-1,CASSDSARDTYNEQFF
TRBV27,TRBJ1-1,CASSLEAEAFF
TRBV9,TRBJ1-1,CASSEDRTTEAFF
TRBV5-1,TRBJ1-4,CASSAFTGVNEKLFF
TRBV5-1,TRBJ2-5,CASRQGQETQYF
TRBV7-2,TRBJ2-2,CASSAWTSAGGELFF
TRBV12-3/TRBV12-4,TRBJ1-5,CASSLESNQPQHF
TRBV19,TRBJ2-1,CASSQGGAHHNEQFF
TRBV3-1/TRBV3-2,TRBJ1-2,CASSQVTAYGYTF
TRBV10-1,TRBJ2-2,CASSQGRNTGELFF
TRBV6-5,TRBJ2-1,CASSYLPSEGYNEQFF
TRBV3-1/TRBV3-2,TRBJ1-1,CASSPPGRSEAFF
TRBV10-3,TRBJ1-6,CAISERETGSPLHF
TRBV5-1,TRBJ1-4,CASRMGGGGLNEKLFF
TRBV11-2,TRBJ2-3,CASSLIARIADTQYF
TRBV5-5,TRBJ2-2,CASSLEGAANTGELFF
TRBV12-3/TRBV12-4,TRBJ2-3,CASSDRASQYF
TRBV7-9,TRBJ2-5,CASRQLGQETQYF
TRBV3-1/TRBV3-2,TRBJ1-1,CASSQLSTGYTEAFF
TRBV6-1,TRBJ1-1,CASSEIRANTEAFF
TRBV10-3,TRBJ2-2,CAISEWTGGWTGELFF
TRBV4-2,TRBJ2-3,CASSQGRGATDTQYF
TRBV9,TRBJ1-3,CASSSGTGGSSGNTIYF
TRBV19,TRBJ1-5,CASSIWSNQPQHF
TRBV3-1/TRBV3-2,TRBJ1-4,CASSQQGAREKLFF
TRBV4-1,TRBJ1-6,CASSQGPLRGPSPLHF
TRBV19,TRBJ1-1,CASSPGATGGKAFF
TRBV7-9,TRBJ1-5,CASSFGGLGQPQHF
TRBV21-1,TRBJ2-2,CASSNKRYVTGIWETGELFF
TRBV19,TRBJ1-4,CASSIGHATNEKLFF
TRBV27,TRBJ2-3,CASRLNRDPGIGTQYF
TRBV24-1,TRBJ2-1,CATSDFGSSGINEQFF
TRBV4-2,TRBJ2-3,CASSQGGTQYF
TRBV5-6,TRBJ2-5,CASSSRSSGETQYF
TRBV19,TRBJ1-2,CASSMGIVRASNYGYTF
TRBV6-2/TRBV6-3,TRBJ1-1,CASSYRIPGNTEAFF
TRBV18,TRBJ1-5,CASSQGWGQPQHF
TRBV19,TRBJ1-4,CASSLSLRQGVDEKLFF
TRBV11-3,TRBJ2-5,CASSLDYQETQYF
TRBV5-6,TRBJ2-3,CASSLASGDTQYF
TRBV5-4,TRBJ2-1,CASSSPMDGFYEQFF
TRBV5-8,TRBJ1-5,CASSARPNQPQHF
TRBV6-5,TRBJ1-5,CASRLTGEGQPQHF
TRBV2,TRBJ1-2,CASSVRGDYGYTF
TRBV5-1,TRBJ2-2,CASSLEWRVDTGELFF